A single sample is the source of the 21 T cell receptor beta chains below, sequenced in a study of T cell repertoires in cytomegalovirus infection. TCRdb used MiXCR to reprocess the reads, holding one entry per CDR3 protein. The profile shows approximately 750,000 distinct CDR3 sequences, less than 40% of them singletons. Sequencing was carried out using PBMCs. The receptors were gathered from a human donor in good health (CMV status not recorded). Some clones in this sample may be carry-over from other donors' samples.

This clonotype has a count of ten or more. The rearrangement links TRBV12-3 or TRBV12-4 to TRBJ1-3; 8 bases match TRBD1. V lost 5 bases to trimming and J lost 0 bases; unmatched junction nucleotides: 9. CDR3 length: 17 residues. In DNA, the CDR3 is TGTGCCAGCAGTCCGTGGACAGGGATAAGCTCTGGAAACACCATATATTTT. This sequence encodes CASSPWTGISSGNTIYF.

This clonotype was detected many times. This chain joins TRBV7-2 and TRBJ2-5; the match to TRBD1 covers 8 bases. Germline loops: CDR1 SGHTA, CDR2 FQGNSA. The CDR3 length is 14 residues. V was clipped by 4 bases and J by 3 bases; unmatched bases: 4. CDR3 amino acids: CASSSGQGEETQYF. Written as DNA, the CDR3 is TGTGCCAGCAGCTCCGGACAGGGCGAAGAGACCCAGTACTTC.

In DNA, the CDR3 is TGTGCCAGCAGCCCCTGGGGGGGCGCTTGGGGCAATCAGCCCCAGCATTTT. This gives the protein CASSPWGGAWGNQPQHF. The chain employs TRBV6-5 and TRBJ1-5; D possibly corresponds to TRBD1 (6 bases). The CDR3 is 17 residues long. Trimming cost V 6 bases and J 2 bases, with 20 bases left between them. The germline V gene has CDR1 MNHEY and CDR2 SVGAGI.

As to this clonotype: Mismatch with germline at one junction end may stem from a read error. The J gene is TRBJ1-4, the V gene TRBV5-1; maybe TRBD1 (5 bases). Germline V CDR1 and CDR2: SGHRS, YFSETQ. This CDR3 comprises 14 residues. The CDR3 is CASNLGPLNEKLFF. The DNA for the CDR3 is TGCGCCAGCAACTTGGGACCGCTGAATGAAAAACTGTTTTTT.

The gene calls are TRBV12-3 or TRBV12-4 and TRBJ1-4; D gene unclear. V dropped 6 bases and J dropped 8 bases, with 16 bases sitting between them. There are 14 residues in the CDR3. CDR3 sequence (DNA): TGTGCCAGCAGCAACCGGCGGGCGGCGGAAAAACTGTTTTTT. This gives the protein CASSNRRAAEKLFF.

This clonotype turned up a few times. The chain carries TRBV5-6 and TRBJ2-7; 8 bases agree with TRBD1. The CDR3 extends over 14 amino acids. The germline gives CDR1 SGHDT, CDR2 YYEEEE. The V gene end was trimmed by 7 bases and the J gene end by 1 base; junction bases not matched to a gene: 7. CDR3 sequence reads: CASGTGRRSYEQYF. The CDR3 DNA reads TGTGCCAGCGGGACAGGTCGGAGGTCCTACGAGCAGTACTTC.

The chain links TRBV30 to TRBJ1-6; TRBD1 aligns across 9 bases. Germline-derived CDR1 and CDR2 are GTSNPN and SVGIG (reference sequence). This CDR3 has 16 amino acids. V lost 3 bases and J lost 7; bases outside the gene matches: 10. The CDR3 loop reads CAWRQDRGWSNSPLHF. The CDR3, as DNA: TGTGCCTGGAGACAGGACAGGGGATGGTCGAATTCACCCCTCCACTTT.

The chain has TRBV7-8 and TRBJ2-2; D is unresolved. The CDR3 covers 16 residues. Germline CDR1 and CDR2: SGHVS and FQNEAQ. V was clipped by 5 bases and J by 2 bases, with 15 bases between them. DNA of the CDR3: TGTGCCAGCAGCCTAGTAGAACAGTTAAACACCGGGGAGCTGTTTTTT. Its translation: CASSLVEQLNTGELFF.

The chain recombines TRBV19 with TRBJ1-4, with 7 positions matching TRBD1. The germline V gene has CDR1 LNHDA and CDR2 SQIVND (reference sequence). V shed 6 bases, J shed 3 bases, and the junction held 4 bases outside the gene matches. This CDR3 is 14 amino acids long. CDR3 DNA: TGTGCCAGTAGGTGGGGGACAGCTAATGAAAAACTGTTTTTT. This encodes CASRWGTANEKLFF.

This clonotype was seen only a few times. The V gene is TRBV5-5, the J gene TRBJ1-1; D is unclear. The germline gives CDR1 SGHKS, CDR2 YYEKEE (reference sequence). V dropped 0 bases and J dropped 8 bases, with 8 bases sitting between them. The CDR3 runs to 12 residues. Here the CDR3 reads CASSLDGKEAFF. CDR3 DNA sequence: TGTGCCAGCAGCTTGGATGGCAAAGAAGCTTTCTTT.

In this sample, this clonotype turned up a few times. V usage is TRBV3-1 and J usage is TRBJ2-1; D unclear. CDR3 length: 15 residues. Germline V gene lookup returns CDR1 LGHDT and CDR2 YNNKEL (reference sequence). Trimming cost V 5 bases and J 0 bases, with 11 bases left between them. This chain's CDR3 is CASSNTRNSYNEQFF. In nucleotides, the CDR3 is TGTGCCAGCAGCAACACACGGAACTCCTACAATGAGCAGTTCTTC.

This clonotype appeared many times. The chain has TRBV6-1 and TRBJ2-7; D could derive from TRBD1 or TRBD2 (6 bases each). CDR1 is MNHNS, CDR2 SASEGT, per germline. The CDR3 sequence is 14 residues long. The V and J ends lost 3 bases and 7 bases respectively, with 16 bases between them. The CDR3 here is CASSDRGRLEEQYF. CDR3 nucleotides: TGTGCCAGCAGTGATCGGGGGCGCCTGGAAGAGCAGTACTTC.

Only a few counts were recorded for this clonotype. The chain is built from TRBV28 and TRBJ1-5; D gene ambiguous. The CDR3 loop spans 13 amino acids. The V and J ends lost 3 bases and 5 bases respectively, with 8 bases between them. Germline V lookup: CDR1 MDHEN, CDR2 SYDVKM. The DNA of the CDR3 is TGTGCCAGCAGTTTCCCTCACCATCAGCCCCAGCATTTT. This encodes CASSFPHHQPQHF.

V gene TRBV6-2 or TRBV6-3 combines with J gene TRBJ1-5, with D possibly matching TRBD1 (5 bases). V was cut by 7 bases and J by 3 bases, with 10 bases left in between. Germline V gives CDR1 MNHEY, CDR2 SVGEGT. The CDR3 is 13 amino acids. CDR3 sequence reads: CASTAGINQPQHF. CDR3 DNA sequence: TGTGCCAGCACCGCAGGGATCAATCAGCCCCAGCATTTT.

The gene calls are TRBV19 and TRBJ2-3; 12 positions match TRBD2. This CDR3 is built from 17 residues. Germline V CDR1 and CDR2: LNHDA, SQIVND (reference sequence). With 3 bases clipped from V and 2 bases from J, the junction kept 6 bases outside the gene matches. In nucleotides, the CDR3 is TGTGCCAGTAGTATCCCCGGACTAGCGGGATCCACAGATACGCAGTATTTT. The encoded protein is CASSIPGLAGSTDTQYF.

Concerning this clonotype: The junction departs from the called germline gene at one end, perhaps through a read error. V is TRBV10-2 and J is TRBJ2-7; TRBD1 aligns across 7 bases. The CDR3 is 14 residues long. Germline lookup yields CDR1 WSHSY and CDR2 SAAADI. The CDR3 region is CASSVRGLSYEHYF. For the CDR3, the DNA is TGCGCCAGCAGTGTGAGGGGGCTGTCCTACGAGCATTACTTC.

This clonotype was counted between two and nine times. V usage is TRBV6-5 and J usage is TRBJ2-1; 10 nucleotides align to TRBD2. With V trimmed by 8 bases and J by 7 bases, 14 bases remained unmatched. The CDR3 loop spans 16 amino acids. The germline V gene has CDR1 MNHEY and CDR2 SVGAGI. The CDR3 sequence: CASLGMVAGGKNEQFF. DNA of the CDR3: TGTGCCAGCCTAGGCATGGTAGCGGGGGGCAAAAATGAGCAGTTCTTC.

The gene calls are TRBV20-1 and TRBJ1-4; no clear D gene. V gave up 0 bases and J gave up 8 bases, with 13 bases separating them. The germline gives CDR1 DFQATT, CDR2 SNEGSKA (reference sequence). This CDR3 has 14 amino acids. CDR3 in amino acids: CSARDEGWEEKLFF. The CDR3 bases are TGCAGTGCTAGAGATGAAGGGTGGGAGGAAAAACTGTTTTTT.

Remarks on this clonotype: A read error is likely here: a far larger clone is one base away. This CDR3 reads CDSSRSNQPQHF. The CDR3 DNA follows: TGTGACAGCAGCCGAAGCAATCAGCCCCAGCATTTT. This chain connects TRBV28 to TRBJ1-5; no definite D call. The V gene's germline CDR1 is MDHEN and CDR2 SYDVKM. The length of the CDR3 is 12 residues.

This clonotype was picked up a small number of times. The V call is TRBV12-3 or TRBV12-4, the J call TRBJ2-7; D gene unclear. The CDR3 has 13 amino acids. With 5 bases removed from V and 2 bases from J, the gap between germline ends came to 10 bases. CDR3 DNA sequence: TGTGCCAGCAGTGTCCGGGTCCCCTACGAGCAGTACTTC. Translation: CASSVRVPYEQYF.

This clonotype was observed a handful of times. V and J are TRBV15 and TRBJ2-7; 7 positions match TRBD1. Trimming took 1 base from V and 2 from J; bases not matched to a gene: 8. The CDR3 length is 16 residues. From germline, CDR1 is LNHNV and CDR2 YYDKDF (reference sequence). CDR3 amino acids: CATSRVSGQATYEQYF. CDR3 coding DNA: TGTGCCACCAGCAGAGTGTCCGGACAGGCAACCTACGAGCAGTACTTC.